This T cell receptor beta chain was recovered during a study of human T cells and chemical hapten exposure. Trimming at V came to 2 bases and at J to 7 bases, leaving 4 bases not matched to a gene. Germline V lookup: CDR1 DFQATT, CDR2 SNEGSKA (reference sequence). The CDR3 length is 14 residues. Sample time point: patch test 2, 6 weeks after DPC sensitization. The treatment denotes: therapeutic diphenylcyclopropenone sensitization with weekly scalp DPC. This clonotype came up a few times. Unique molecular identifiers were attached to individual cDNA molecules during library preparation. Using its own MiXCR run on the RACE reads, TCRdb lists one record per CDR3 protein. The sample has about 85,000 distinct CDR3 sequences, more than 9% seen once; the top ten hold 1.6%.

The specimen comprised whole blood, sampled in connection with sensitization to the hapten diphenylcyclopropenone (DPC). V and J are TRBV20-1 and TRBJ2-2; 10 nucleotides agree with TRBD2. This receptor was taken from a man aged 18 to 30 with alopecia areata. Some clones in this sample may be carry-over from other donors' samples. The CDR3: CSARFLAGDGELFF. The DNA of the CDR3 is TGCAGTGCTAGATTCCTAGCGGGGGACGGGGAGCTGTTTTTT.